What follows describes a single T cell receptor (beta chain). This specimen comes from a study of blood T cell repertoires in COVID-19. V was clipped by 3 bases and J by 5 bases; unmatched bases: 4. CDR1 is LNHDA and CDR2 is SQIVND in the germline V gene (reference sequence). This CDR3 has 14 residues. Libraries were prepared by immunoSEQ multiplex PCR; TCRdb keeps only in-frame clonotypes and omits some of them. The sample has 70,000 to 75,000 clones, over 75% seen once. The sequenced material came from peripheral blood. The sequence was obtained from a woman aged 18 to 35 with acute or convalescent COVID-19. J is TRBJ1-1 and V is TRBV19, with 9 bases that match TRBD1. CDR3 loop: CASSIWTGATEAFF. The CDR3 DNA reads TGTGCCAGTAGTATTTGGACAGGGGCTACTGAAGCTTTCTTT.